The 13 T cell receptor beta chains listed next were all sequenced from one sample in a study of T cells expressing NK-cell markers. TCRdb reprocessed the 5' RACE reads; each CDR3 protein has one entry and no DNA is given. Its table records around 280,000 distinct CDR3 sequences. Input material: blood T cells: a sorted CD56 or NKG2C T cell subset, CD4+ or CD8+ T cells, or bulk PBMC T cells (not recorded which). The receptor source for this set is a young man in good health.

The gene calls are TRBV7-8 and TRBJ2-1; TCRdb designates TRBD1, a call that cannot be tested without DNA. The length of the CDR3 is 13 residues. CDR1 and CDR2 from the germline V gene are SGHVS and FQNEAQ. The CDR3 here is CASSSDRVNEQFF.

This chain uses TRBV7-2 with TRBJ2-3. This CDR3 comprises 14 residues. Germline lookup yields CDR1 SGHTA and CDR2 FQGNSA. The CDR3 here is CASSFNAGTDTQYF.

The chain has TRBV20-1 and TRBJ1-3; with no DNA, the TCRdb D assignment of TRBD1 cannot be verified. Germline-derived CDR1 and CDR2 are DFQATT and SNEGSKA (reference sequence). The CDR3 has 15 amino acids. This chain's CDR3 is CSASPGTGGGNTIYF.

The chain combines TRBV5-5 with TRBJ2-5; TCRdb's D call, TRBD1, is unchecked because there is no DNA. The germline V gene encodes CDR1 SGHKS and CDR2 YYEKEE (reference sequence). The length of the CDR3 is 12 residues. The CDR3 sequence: CASSFREETQYF.

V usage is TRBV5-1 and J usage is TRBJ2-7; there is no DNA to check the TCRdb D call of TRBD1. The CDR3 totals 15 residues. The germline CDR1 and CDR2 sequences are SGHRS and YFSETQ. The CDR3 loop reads CASSYDRLGPYEQYF.

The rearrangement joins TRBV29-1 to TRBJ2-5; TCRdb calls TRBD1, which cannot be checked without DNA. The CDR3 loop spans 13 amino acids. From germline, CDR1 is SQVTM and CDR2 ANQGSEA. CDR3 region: CSSTRGNGETQYF.

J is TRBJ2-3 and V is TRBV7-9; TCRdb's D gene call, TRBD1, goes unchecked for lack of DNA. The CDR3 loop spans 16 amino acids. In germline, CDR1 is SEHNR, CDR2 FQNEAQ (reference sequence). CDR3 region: CASSPRTGKGRDTQYF.

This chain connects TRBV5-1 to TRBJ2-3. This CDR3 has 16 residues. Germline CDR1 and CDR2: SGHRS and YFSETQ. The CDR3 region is CASSLDGYGSTDTQYF.

CDR3 protein: CASIPSGTDTQYF. V gene TRBV28 combines with J gene TRBJ2-3; no DNA is available, so the TRBD2 call from TCRdb remains unchecked. Per the germline V gene, CDR1 is MDHEN and CDR2 is SYDVKM. CDR3 length: 13 residues. The full variable domain, with the rest looked up from reference TRBV28 and TRBJ2-3, is DVKVTQSSRYLVKRTGEKVFLECVQDMDHENMFWYRQDPGLGLRLIYFSYDVKMKEKGDIPEGYSVSREKKERFSLILESASTNQTSMYLCASIPSGTDTQYFGPGTRLTVL.

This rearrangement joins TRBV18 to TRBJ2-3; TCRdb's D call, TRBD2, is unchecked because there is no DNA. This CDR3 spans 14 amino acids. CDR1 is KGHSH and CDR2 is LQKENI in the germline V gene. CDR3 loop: CASSPLAGVDTQYF.

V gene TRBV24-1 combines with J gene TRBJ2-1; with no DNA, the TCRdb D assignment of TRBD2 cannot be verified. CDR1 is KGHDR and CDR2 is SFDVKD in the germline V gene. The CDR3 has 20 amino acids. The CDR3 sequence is CATSDRWRPGTSGSYNEQFF.

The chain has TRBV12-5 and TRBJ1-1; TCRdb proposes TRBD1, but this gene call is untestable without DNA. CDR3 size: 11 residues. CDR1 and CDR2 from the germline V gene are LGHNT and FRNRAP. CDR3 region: CASGSGVEAFF.

The CDR3 here is CASSLSSSGRAYEQYF. The genes are TRBV7-2 and TRBJ2-7; TCRdb's D gene call, TRBD2, goes unchecked for lack of DNA. Looked up from germline, CDR1 is SGHTA and CDR2 is FQGNSA. This CDR3 comprises 16 residues.